The 13 T cell receptor beta chains below come from one sample, sequenced in a study of post-analysis software for immune sequencing data (dated by TCRdb to between 2014 and 2017). Paper-wide results and their limitations: Roughly 5 TRBV segments, including TRBV5-6, TRBV5-1 and TRBV20-1, were significantly more frequent in patients than controls.

These receptors have no identified antigens. The library was obtained by PCR. Sequencing instrument: Illumina HiSeq 2500. To reduce PCR and sequencing biases, unique molecular identifiers were built into the TCR beta cDNA libraries. TCRdb passed the public sequencing reads through fastp at Q25 and MiXCR, retaining productive beta sequences. Identical CDR3 proteins give one entry, which carries the most common genes and DNA. The sample has a few hundred thousand distinct CDR3 sequences on record, 35% to 45% of them singletons. About 8% of the sample goes to the ten largest clones. Sample: blood. These receptors originate from a girl aged 2-10 years with multiple sclerosis.

The CDR3 DNA is TGTGCCAGCAGCTTACGGTCGGGTAGCTTATCCTACAATGAGCAGTTCTTC. It is translated as CASSLRSGSLSYNEQFF. This chain connects TRBV7-2 to TRBJ2-1, with D unclear. V shed 2 bases and J shed 1 base, with 15 bases lying between them. CDR1 is SGHTA and CDR2 is FQGNSA in the germline V gene. This CDR3 has 17 residues.

This clonotype appeared a few times. The rearrangement joins TRBV28 to TRBJ2-7, with D possibly being TRBD2 (5 bases). V lost 4 bases and J 6 bases, leaving 22 bases between the germline ends. The CDR3 is 16 residues long. Germline V gene sequence: CDR1 MDHEN, CDR2 SYDVKM. The CDR3 nucleotides are TGTGCCAGCAGTTCCCCCCAACTTACGGGTCGGGGCGAGCAGTACTTC. Translating it yields CASSSPQLTGRGEQYF.

The chain recombines TRBV5-1 with TRBJ2-7, with 10 nucleotides matching TRBD2. The CDR3 is made up of 17 amino acids. Unmatched junction bases numbered 10, after V lost 2 bases and J lost 2 bases. Germline CDR1 is SGHRS and CDR2 is YFSETQ. The CDR3 loop reads CASSLLPGTSATYEQYF. The CDR3 DNA is TGCGCCAGCAGCTTATTACCCGGGACTAGCGCTACCTACGAGCAGTACTTC.

This clonotype has only a few counts. This chain links TRBV14 with TRBJ2-1; D possibly uses TRBD1 or TRBD2 (5 bases each). The germline gives CDR1 SGHDN, CDR2 FVKESK. The CDR3 spans 16 residues. V lost 0 bases to trimming and J lost 0 bases, with 9 bases between them. CDR3 protein: CASSQDWGNSYNEQFF. CDR3 DNA: TGTGCCAGCAGCCAAGATTGGGGGAACTCCTACAATGAGCAGTTCTTC.

There are a few counts of this clonotype. This chain uses TRBV13 with TRBJ2-1; TRBD1 agrees at 7 bases. There are 14 residues in the CDR3. Germline values: CDR1 PRHDT, CDR2 FYEKMQ (reference sequence). With 5 bases clipped from V and 12 bases from J, the junction kept 13 bases outside the gene matches. CDR3 sequence: CASSPPGQVLRQFF. The CDR3 nucleotides read TGTGCCAGCAGCCCCCCCGGACAGGTTCTAAGGCAGTTCTTC.

A few counts support this clonotype. The rearrangement uses TRBV6-5 and TRBJ1-1, with D tentatively TRBD1 (5 bases). V gave up 6 bases and J gave up 4 bases, with 12 bases separating them. The CDR3 is 13 amino acids. Looked up from germline, CDR1 is MNHEY and CDR2 is SVGAGI. For the CDR3, the DNA is TGTGCCAGCAGCCGCGGGGGGGGCACTGAAGCTTTCTTT. It codes for CASSRGGGTEAFF.

The CDR3 DNA follows: TGTGCCAGCACCCTTAGCGGGAGCGGGCGCAATGAGCAGTTCTTC. Translated, it gives CASTLSGSGRNEQFF. The chain joins TRBV9 to TRBJ2-1, with 9 bases matching TRBD2. With V trimmed by 6 bases and J by 6 bases, 10 bases remained unmatched. Germline values: CDR1 SGDLS, CDR2 YYNGEE. This CDR3 is 15 amino acids long.

V gene TRBV7-2 combines with J gene TRBJ2-7, with 12 bases fitting TRBD2. V lost 1 base and J lost 5; bases outside the gene matches: 12. The V gene's germline CDR1 is SGHTA and CDR2 FQGNSA. CDR3 size: 18 residues. CDR3 region: CASSLVGRLAGGLDEQYF. The CDR3 DNA sequence: TGTGCCAGCAGCTTAGTCGGTAGGCTAGCGGGAGGGTTGGACGAGCAGTACTTC.

As for this clonotype: A junction boundary mismatches the germline segment, possibly from a read error. This chain links TRBV10-3 with TRBJ1-2; the D is unclear. The CDR3 runs to 11 residues. CDR1 ENHRY and CDR2 SYGVKD come from the germline V gene. The CDR3 region has the DNA TGTACCATCAGTGGCGACTATGGCTACACCTTC. Protein: CTISGDYGYTF.

This clonotype came up once. This chain joins TRBV12-3 or TRBV12-4 and TRBJ2-1; D uncertain. Deletions cut 0 bases from V and 9 bases from J, with 15 bases between. CDR3 length: 15 residues. CDR3 sequence reads: CASSLAFPTRGEQFF. The CDR3 DNA is TGTGCCAGCAGTTTAGCTTTTCCGACTCGCGGTGAGCAGTTCTTC.

V is TRBV4-1 and J is TRBJ1-1; D is uncertain. The length of the CDR3 is 14 residues. Germline CDR1 and CDR2: MGHRA and YSYEKL. Trimming shortened V by 4 bases and J by 7 bases, and 16 bases separated the two germline ends. CDR3 loop: CASSPEGPGVEAFF. CDR3 nucleotides: TGCGCCAGCAGCCCCGAGGGCCCCGGGGTTGAAGCTTTCTTT.

This clonotype has only one observation. V usage is TRBV5-5 and J usage is TRBJ2-7; D is uncertain. The better agreement between TRBJ2-5 and the DNA end casts doubt on the J call. CDR1 is SGHKS and CDR2 is YYEKEE in the germline V gene (reference sequence). The CDR3 contains 13 residues. CDR3 nucleotide sequence: TGTGCCAGCAGCTTGGACCCTATGGGGACCCAGTACTTC. Translated, it gives CASSLDPMGTQYF.

This chain uses TRBV2 with TRBJ2-3, with 7 bases aligning to TRBD1. Germline CDR1 is SNHLY and CDR2 is FYNNEI. Losses at the gene ends were 6 bases for V and 8 bases for J; bases not matched to a gene: 14. There are 15 residues in the CDR3. The CDR3 loop reads CASRVPGGTLFTQYF. CDR3 in DNA: TGTGCCAGCAGGGTACCAGGGGGTACCCTTTTTACGCAGTATTTT. The full variable domain, in which reference TRBV2 and TRBJ2-3 provide the parts outside the CDR3, is EPEVTQTPSHQVTQMGQEVILRCVPISNHLYFYWYRQILGQKVEFLVSFYNNEISEKSEIFDDQFSVERPDGSNFTLKIRSTKLEDSAMYFCASRVPGGTLFTQYFGPGTRLTVL.